Each of the 28 T cell receptor beta chains below was sequenced from the same sample in a study of blood T cell repertoires in COVID-19 (dated by TCRdb to 2019 to 2021). The library was prepared using the immunoSEQ multiplex PCR assay. Imported from immuneACCESS, the table was reduced by TCRdb to in-frame sequences with V and J called. These copies leave out some clones; in studies compared against another copy, an unresolved V gene accounts for under half, and the cause of the remainder is not known. The sample records some 160,000 clones, about 80% of which are singletons. The ten largest clones take up 3% to 3.5% of the sample. What was sequenced was PBMCs or T cells enriched from blood (not recorded which). The receptors were sampled from a woman aged 60-75 years who had recovered from COVID-19.

The CDR3 is CASSPQGSNTGELFF. CDR3 nucleotides: TGTGCCAGCAGTCCACAGGGGTCTAACACCGGGGAGCTGTTTTTT. The V and J genes are TRBV6-6 and TRBJ2-2, with TRBD1 matching 7 bases. CDR1 is MNHNY and CDR2 is SVGAGI in the germline V gene (reference sequence). V lost 5 bases to trimming and J lost 2 bases; unmatched junction nucleotides: 5. The CDR3 has 15 residues.

The chain uses TRBV29-1 and TRBJ1-6; 7 bases are a match to TRBD1. V lost 6 bases and J lost 8; bases outside the gene matches: 7. This CDR3 is built from 13 residues. Germline-derived CDR1 and CDR2 are SQVTM and ANQGSEA. The DNA for the CDR3 is TGCAGCGTGCAACAGGGGCCCTATTCACCCCTCCACTTT. Its protein is CSVQQGPYSPLHF.

CDR3 amino acids: CASSPPTGFSPLHF. The CDR3 DNA follows: TGTGCCAGCAGCCCACCGACAGGATTTTCACCCCTCCACTTT. The genes are TRBV11-2 and TRBJ1-6; a weak D match, TRBD1 (6 bases). The CDR3 has 14 amino acids. Germline CDR1 reads SGHAT; CDR2 reads FQNNGV. Deletions cut 5 bases from V and 9 bases from J, with 14 bases between. The whole variable domain, remainder taken from reference TRBV11-2 and TRBJ1-6, is EAGVAQSPRYKIIEKRQSVAFWCNPISGHATLYWYQQILGQGPKLLIQFQNNGVVDDSQLPKDRFSAERLKGVDSTLKIQPAKLEDSAVYLCASSPPTGFSPLHFGNGTRLTVT.

This sequence joins TRBV5-8 and TRBJ1-2, with TRBD1 matching 9 bases. V lost 1 base and J lost 6; bases outside the gene matches: 4. Germline CDR1 SGHTS, CDR2 YDEGEE. The CDR3 extends over 14 amino acids. DNA of the CDR3: TGTGCCAGCAGCTTGAACAGGGGGCTTGATGGCTACACCTTC. This translates into CASSLNRGLDGYTF.

CDR3 loop: CASSYSSATDTQYF. For the CDR3, the DNA is TGTGCCAGCAGTTACTCTAGCGCCACAGATACGCAGTATTTT. The chain couples TRBV6-5 to TRBJ2-3; TRBD2 might be the D (5 bases). Germline V gives CDR1 MNHEY, CDR2 SVGAGI. Trimming took 0 bases from V and 2 from J, leaving 6 bases between them. The CDR3 totals 14 residues.

The V gene is TRBV11-2, the J gene TRBJ2-2; no firm D call. The CDR3 spans 15 residues. Trimming removed 1 base from V and 8 bases from J, with 14 bases in between. Germline CDR1 and CDR2: SGHAT and FQNNGV. The CDR3 coding sequence is TGTGCCAGCAGCTTAGGACGCTTACCACAGGGGGAGCTGTTTTTT. Encoded protein: CASSLGRLPQGELFF. The whole variable domain, filled in from reference TRBV11-2 and TRBJ2-2, reads EAGVAQSPRYKIIEKRQSVAFWCNPISGHATLYWYQQILGQGPKLLIQFQNNGVVDDSQLPKDRFSAERLKGVDSTLKIQPAKLEDSAVYLCASSLGRLPQGELFFGEGSRLTVL.

CDR3 sequence: CSVGMRVANTEAFF. The CDR3 DNA sequence: TGCAGCGTGGGAATGAGGGTCGCGAACACTGAAGCTTTCTTT. The chain recombines TRBV29-1 with TRBJ1-1; D ambiguous. The CDR3 extends over 14 amino acids. The V gene's germline CDR1 is SQVTM and CDR2 ANQGSEA. V lost 6 bases and J 1 base, leaving 15 bases between the germline ends.

The J gene is TRBJ2-1, the V gene TRBV4-2; TRBD2 matches at 11 bases. Germline CDR1 is LGHNA and CDR2 is YNFKEQ. The CDR3 spans 17 residues. V trimming: 0 bases; J trimming: 9 bases; junction bases outside the gene matches: 10. CDR3 nucleotides: TGTGCCAGCAGCCAAGAGAGGGGGACTAGCGGTACAATTGAGCAGTTCTTC. Encoded protein: CASSQERGTSGTIEQFF.

This clone turned up a few times. The rearrangement uses TRBV18 and TRBJ1-2; TRBD1 aligns across 8 bases. CDR3 length: 17 residues. In germline, CDR1 is KGHSH, CDR2 LQKENI. J lost 4 bases, V lost 3 bases, and 13 bases had no gene match. The CDR3: CASSPPPGQGAIYGYTF. The CDR3 DNA follows: TGTGCCAGCTCACCTCCCCCGGGGCAGGGGGCAATCTATGGCTACACCTTC.

The rearrangement links TRBV7-3 to TRBJ2-3; 10 positions match TRBD2. With 5 bases clipped from V and 2 bases from J, the junction kept 4 bases outside the gene matches. Germline V gives CDR1 SGHTA, CDR2 FQGTGA. There are 15 residues in the CDR3. The CDR3 nucleotides read TGTGCCAGCAGCCCAAGCGGGGGGGTCACAGATACGCAGTATTTT. This gives the protein CASSPSGGVTDTQYF.

This chain joins TRBV4-1 and TRBJ2-2; 9 bases fit TRBD1. Per the germline V gene, CDR1 is MGHRA and CDR2 is YSYEKL. The CDR3 length is 15 residues. The junction had 4 bases not matched to a gene; V was cut back by 4 bases and J by 4 bases. CDR3 loop: CASSRGQGFTGELFF. CDR3 sequence (DNA): TGCGCCAGCAGCCGAGGACAGGGGTTCACCGGGGAGCTGTTTTTT.

The V and J genes are TRBV5-5 and TRBJ1-5; 8 nucleotides match TRBD1. The ends lost 4 bases at V and 6 bases at J; junction bases unmatched: 6. The CDR3 length is 14 residues. CDR1 and CDR2 from the germline V gene are SGHKS and YYEKEE (reference sequence). The CDR3 spells CASSGGTGGQPQHF. CDR3 nucleotide sequence: TGTGCCAGCAGCGGCGGGACAGGCGGTCAGCCCCAGCATTTT.

The gene calls are TRBV13 and TRBJ1-2; unclear D gene. V dropped 2 bases and J dropped 3 bases, with 4 bases sitting between them. This CDR3 spans 12 amino acids. Germline V gives CDR1 PRHDT, CDR2 FYEKMQ (reference sequence). The chain's CDR3 is CASSLSHYGYTF. CDR3 in DNA: TGTGCCAGCAGCTTATCTCACTATGGCTACACCTTC.

This clone was recorded once. The chain joins TRBV6-5 to TRBJ1-2, with 7 nucleotides matching TRBD1. Germline values: CDR1 MNHEY, CDR2 SVGAGI. The CDR3 runs 12 residues. Losses at the gene ends were 10 bases for V and 5 bases for J; bases not matched to a gene: 7. In DNA form, the CDR3 reads TGTGCCACAAAGGGGGCCGATTATGGCTACACCTTC. Translating gives CATKGADYGYTF.

V usage is TRBV19 and J usage is TRBJ2-1, with unresolved D. The V gene's germline CDR1 is LNHDA and CDR2 SQIVND (reference sequence). The CDR3 loop spans 13 amino acids. Trimming shortened V by 6 bases and J by 5 bases, and 11 bases separated the two germline ends. As DNA, the CDR3 is TGTGCCAGTAGGATCAATGAGGACAATGAGCAGTTCTTC. Encoded protein: CASRINEDNEQFF.

CDR3: CASSLGQGGSPLHF. DNA of the CDR3: TGTGCCAGCAGCTTGGGACAGGGAGGCTCACCCCTCCACTTT. This rearrangement joins TRBV5-8 to TRBJ1-6; 7 bases map to TRBD1. After removal of 0 bases from V and 10 bases from J, the junction contained 4 bases not matched to a gene. The CDR3 is 14 amino acids. CDR1 is SGHTS, CDR2 YDEGEE, per germline.

The chain links TRBV19 to TRBJ2-3; D perhaps matches TRBD2 (5 bases). The CDR3 consists of 15 residues. The V gene's germline CDR1 is LNHDA and CDR2 SQIVND (reference sequence). Trimming cost V 1 base and J 5 bases, with 13 bases left between them. CDR3 sequence: CASSIGSGVKDTQYF. The CDR3 DNA reads TGTGCCAGTAGTATAGGCAGCGGTGTGAAAGATACGCAGTATTTT.

This clone appeared a few times. The chain has TRBV6-4 and TRBJ2-1, with TRBD1 matching 7 bases. V lost 5 bases to trimming and J lost 1 base; unmatched junction nucleotides: 11. Germline CDR1 is MRHNA and CDR2 is SNTAGT. This CDR3 spans 17 amino acids. The CDR3 coding sequence is TGTGCCAGCAGTCCAACAACGGACAGGCGGTCCTACAATGAGCAGTTCTTC. Protein sequence: CASSPTTDRRSYNEQFF.

The V and J genes are TRBV28 and TRBJ2-7; 16 nucleotides align to TRBD2. The length of the CDR3 is 17 residues. CDR1 MDHEN and CDR2 SYDVKM come from the germline V gene. Trimming at V came to 7 bases and at J to 2 bases, leaving 8 bases not matched to a gene. CDR3 DNA: TGTGCCAGCATCACCGGGACTAGCGGGGGGGCACCCTACGAGCAGTACTTC. The encoded protein is CASITGTSGGAPYEQYF.

This clone was detected only a few times. V gene TRBV3-1 (or the pseudogene TRBV3-2) combines with J gene TRBJ1-2; D may be TRBD1 (5 bases). The germline V and J ends were trimmed by 1 base and 4 bases, with 7 bases remaining between them. The CDR3 length is 13 residues. CDR1 is LGHDT, CDR2 YNNKEL, per germline (reference sequence). CDR3: CASSQGQRYGYTF. CDR3 DNA: TGTGCCAGCAGCCAAGGACAGCGCTATGGCTACACCTTC.

The chain couples TRBV23-1 to TRBJ1-1, with 9 bases that match TRBD1. TRBV23-1 is recorded as an ORF, its role being uncertain. V gave up 2 bases and J gave up 4 bases; unmatched junction bases: 11. CDR3 length: 17 amino acids. As DNA, the CDR3 is TGCGCCAGCAGTCAACGTCCCGGGACAGGGATCGGCACTGAAGCTTTCTTT. This translates into CASSQRPGTGIGTEAFF.

V gene TRBV5-4 combines with J gene TRBJ2-3; no definite D call. Germline V lookup: CDR1 SGHNT, CDR2 YYREEE (reference sequence). This CDR3 comprises 15 residues. With 4 bases removed from V and 0 bases from J, the gap between germline ends came to 12 bases. This chain's CDR3 is CASSLVEASTDTQYF. In DNA form, the CDR3 reads TGTGCCAGCAGCCTAGTAGAGGCTAGCACAGATACGCAGTATTTT.

This chain uses TRBV10-3 with TRBJ1-1; D is perhaps TRBD1 (5 bases). The V gene's germline CDR1 is ENHRY and CDR2 SYGVKD. CDR3 length equals 14 residues. Trimming took 3 bases from V and 1 from J, leaving 9 bases between them. The CDR3 DNA reads as TGTGCCATCAGTGACGTAGGACAGAACACTGAAGCTTTCTTT. Its translation is CAISDVGQNTEAFF.

V gene TRBV7-2 combines with J gene TRBJ1-2, with TRBD1 matching 7 bases. The CDR3 length is 13 residues. Germline values: CDR1 SGHTA, CDR2 FQGNSA. V was pared by 5 bases and J by 7 bases, with 7 bases of the junction left unmatched. For the CDR3, the DNA is TGTGCCAGCAGCCCAGACAGGGCGGGTGGCTACACCTTC. Its protein product is CASSPDRAGGYTF.

The rearrangement joins TRBV5-1 to TRBJ2-7, with 7 bases aligning to TRBD1. With 4 bases clipped from V and 3 bases from J, the junction kept 7 bases outside the gene matches. The length of the CDR3 is 14 residues. In germline, CDR1 is SGHRS, CDR2 YFSETQ. The CDR3 reads CASSLQTGSYEQYF. DNA of the CDR3: TGCGCCAGCAGCCTACAGACAGGGAGCTACGAGCAGTACTTC.

The chain couples TRBV30 to TRBJ1-5; no clear D. V lost 1 base to trimming and J lost 4 bases, with 11 bases between them. In germline, CDR1 is GTSNPN, CDR2 SVGIG (reference sequence). This CDR3 is 14 amino acids long. The CDR3 coding sequence is TGTGCCTGGAGTGGCAGAGTCGGGAATCAGCCCCAGCATTTT. Encoded protein: CAWSGRVGNQPQHF. Drawing the rest from reference TRBV30 and TRBJ1-5, the complete variable domain is SQTIHQWPATLVQPVGSPLSLECTVEGTSNPNLYWYRQAAGRGLQLLFYSVGIGQISSEVPQNLSASRPQDRQFILSSKKLLLSDSGFYLCAWSGRVGNQPQHFGDGTRLSIL.

The gene calls are TRBV7-2 and TRBJ2-3, with TRBD2 matching 8 bases. The CDR3 has 14 amino acids. Looked up from germline, CDR1 is SGHTA and CDR2 is FQGNSA. V trimming: 4 bases; J trimming: 3 bases; junction bases outside the gene matches: 3. CDR3 coding DNA: TGTGCCAGCAGCTCCGTAGCGGGGACAGATACGCAGTATTTT. It codes for CASSSVAGTDTQYF. The entire variable domain, with the rest obtained from reference TRBV7-2 and TRBJ2-3, is as follows: GAGVSQSPSNKVTEKGKDVELRCDPISGHTALYWYRQSLGQGLEFLIYFQGNSAPDKSGLPSDRFSAERTGGSVSTLTIQRTQQEDSAVYLCASSSVAGTDTQYFGPGTRLTVL.

The chain uses TRBV19 and TRBJ2-6; weak D call: TRBD2 (5 bases). The germline CDR1 and CDR2 sequences are LNHDA and SQIVND (reference sequence). This CDR3 has 15 amino acids. The ends were cut back, 6 bases at V and 0 bases at J, with 9 bases in the middle. CDR3 sequence (DNA): TGTGCCAGTAGAGACTACTCCTCTGGGGCCAACGTCCTGACTTTC. Residues: CASRDYSSGANVLTF.